This T cell receptor beta chain derives from a study of blood T cell repertoires in COVID-19. Methods used by the authors: Amplification of reference gene primers was used by the study to estimate nucleated cell counts. Assay used: immunoSEQ multiplex PCR; TCRdb lists only in-frame clones, some missing. V and J calls and clone size follow that table, whereas D and trimming were derived from the DNA. The table has around 62,000 clones, approximately 90% seen once. V shed 8 bases and J shed 7 bases, with 5 bases lying between them. The length of the CDR3 is 10 residues. CDR1 is MNHEY and CDR2 is SVGAGI in the germline V gene.

This receptor was identified in a man between 60 and 75 years old with acute or convalescent COVID-19. The chain is built from TRBV6-5 and TRBJ1-4, with unresolved D. Specimen: peripheral blood. The CDR3 nucleotides are TGTGCCAGCCGTATTGAAAAACTGTTTTTT. It is translated as CASRIEKLFF.